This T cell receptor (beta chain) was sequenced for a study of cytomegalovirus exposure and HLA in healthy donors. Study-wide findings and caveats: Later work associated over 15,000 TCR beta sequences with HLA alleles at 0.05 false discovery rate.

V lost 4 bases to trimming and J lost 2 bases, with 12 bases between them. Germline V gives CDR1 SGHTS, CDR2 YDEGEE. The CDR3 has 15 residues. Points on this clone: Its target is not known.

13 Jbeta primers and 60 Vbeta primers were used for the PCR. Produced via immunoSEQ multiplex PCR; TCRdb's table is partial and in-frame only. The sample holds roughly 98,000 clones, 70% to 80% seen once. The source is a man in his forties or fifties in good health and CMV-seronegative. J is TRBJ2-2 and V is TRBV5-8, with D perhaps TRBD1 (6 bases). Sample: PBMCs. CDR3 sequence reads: CASSLVQGNTGELFF. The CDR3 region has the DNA TGTGCCAGCAGCCTGGTACAGGGAAACACCGGGGAGCTGTTTTTT.